The following is a T cell receptor (beta chain) sequence with its context. The target antigen is unknown. Assay: immunoSEQ multiplex PCR; the TCRdb copy retains only in-frame clones and omits some. The sample contains 66,000 or so clones, 65% to 75% of which appear only once. This sample is drawn from a study of PD-1 blockade in classical Hodgkin lymphoma. Study-wide findings and caveats: For complete responders, baseline diversity was comparable to that of newly diagnosed patients.

The CDR3 consists of 17 residues. CDR1 is LNHDA, CDR2 SQIVND, per germline (reference sequence). The V and J ends lost 5 bases and 0 bases respectively, with 19 bases between them. Every patient was affected by relapse after autologous stem cell transplantation, while exposure to brentuximab vedotin was not uniform. The chain links TRBV19 to TRBJ1-1; no definite D call. The specimen comprised peripheral blood mononuclear cells (PBMCs), sampled before the second cycle of nivolumab. The sequence was obtained from a human donor with classical Hodgkin lymphoma. The CDR3 nucleotides read TGTGCCAGTAGTGGACCCCCAGGACGTCCCATGAACACTGAAGCTTTCTTT. This sequence encodes CASSGPPGRPMNTEAFF.